This T cell receptor beta chain originates from a study of read filtering for tumor transcriptome and immune sequencing. Study overall: Revised staging placed about 8 patients in R-ISS I, some 17 in II, 6 or 7 in III. General observations from the study: IR-seq captured clonotypes deeper and more reliably than RNA-seq. Sorted CD138-negative bone marrow cells were not purified T cells.

Sampling of bone marrow took place during active disease in every patient. The library was built from 400 ng RNA with molecular barcoded adaptors for alpha/delta and beta/gamma chains. One entry per CDR3 protein results from TCRdb running MiXCR on the reads. Among thousands of distinct CDR3 sequences listed, about 16% were seen once. In its sample, this clonotype was seen many times. Its target is not known. Sequenced material: a population of CD138-negative cells sorted from bone marrow. The source of this sequence is a donor at least 40 years old with multiple myeloma.

In DNA, the CDR3 is TGTGCCAGCAGCCCTGGACAGTGGAGTAGCAATCAGCCCCAGCATTTT. Residues: CASSPGQWSSNQPQHF. The chain links TRBV7-2 to TRBJ1-5, with D perhaps TRBD1 (6 bases). The CDR3 totals 16 residues. V was cut by 5 bases and J by 0 bases, with 14 bases left in between. Germline V lookup: CDR1 SGHTA, CDR2 FQGNSA.